These 7 T cell receptor beta chains came from one sample sequenced in a study of blood T cell repertoires in COVID-19. This table comes from immunoSEQ multiplex PCR, and its TCRdb copy is limited to in-frame clones, with some not included. The top ten hold about 64% of the sample, which has over 30,000 clones, around 87% seen once. The sequenced sample consisted of peripheral blood. The receptors were gathered from a man aged 65-85 years with acute or convalescent COVID-19.

This chain links TRBV5-1 with TRBJ1-2; D remains ambiguous. Trimming removed 0 bases from V and 7 bases from J, with 13 bases in between. Germline CDR1 and CDR2: SGHRS and YFSETQ. The CDR3 length is 14 residues. CDR3 sequence reads: CASSLADPYGGYTF. The CDR3 bases are TGCGCCAGCAGCTTGGCCGATCCTTACGGTGGCTACACCTTC. Looking up the rest from reference TRBV5-1 and TRBJ1-2 gives the full variable domain: KAGVTQTPRYLIKTRGQQVTLSCSPISGHRSVSWYQQTPGQGLQFLFEYFSETQRNKGNFPGRFSGRQFSNSRSEMNVSTLELGDSALYLCASSLADPYGGYTFGSGTRLTVV.

The J gene is TRBJ2-3, the V gene TRBV9; D might be TRBD2 (6 bases). V lost 0 bases and J lost 9, with 20 bases in between. This CDR3 comprises 16 residues. Germline lookup yields CDR1 SGDLS and CDR2 YYNGEE. The CDR3 DNA follows: TGTGCCAGCAGCGTAGACCGAGGTAGCGGAGGCAACACGCAGTATTTT. Its translation: CASSVDRGSGGNTQYF.

This clone was picked up one time. The genes are TRBV20-1 and TRBJ2-7; 8 bases map to TRBD2. There are 15 residues in the CDR3. J lost 0 bases, V lost 3 bases, and 7 bases had no gene match. Germline loops: CDR1 DFQATT, CDR2 SNEGSKA (reference sequence). The CDR3 reads CSASSGAGGSYEQYF. The CDR3 bases are TGCAGTGCTAGTTCAGGGGCGGGGGGCTCCTACGAGCAGTACTTC.

This sequence joins TRBV11-3 and TRBJ2-2, with a possible D match to TRBD1 (5 bases). The germline gives CDR1 SGHNT, CDR2 YENEEA. Trimming left V 8 bases short and J 5 bases short, with 6 bases between. The CDR3 runs to 11 residues. CDR3 sequence reads: CASSGTGELFF. The CDR3, as DNA: TGTGCCAGCTCAGGGACCGGGGAGCTGTTTTTT.

The chain links TRBV7-2 to TRBJ1-5, with TRBD1 matching 7 bases. The CDR3 extends over 15 amino acids. Germline CDR1 reads SGHTA; CDR2 reads FQGNSA. The J segment lost 4 bases and the V segment lost 1 base, leaving 4 bases of the junction unmatched. The CDR3 sequence is CASSLDLQGNQPQHF. DNA for the CDR3: TGTGCCAGCAGCTTAGATTTACAGGGGAATCAGCCCCAGCATTTT.

The chain has TRBV7-9 and TRBJ1-4; a weak D match, TRBD1 (6 bases). Trimming left V 5 bases short and J 5 bases short, with 18 bases between. Germline V gives CDR1 SEHNR, CDR2 FQNEAQ (reference sequence). CDR3 size: 16 residues. The CDR3 DNA reads TGTGCCAGCAGCCTAAACGGTGGACAGAACAATGAAAAACTGTTTTTT. This encodes CASSLNGGQNNEKLFF.

The chain carries TRBV19 and TRBJ1-5; D is uncertain. Trimming stripped 3 bases from V and 6 bases from J, with 9 bases between. CDR3 length: 13 amino acids. From germline, CDR1 is LNHDA and CDR2 SQIVND (reference sequence). CDR3 DNA: TGTGCCAGTAGTATGCGGGAAAGTCAGCCCCAGCATTTT. Amino acid sequence: CASSMRESQPQHF.